Here is one TCR beta chain with its context. These data are taken from a study of cytomegalovirus exposure and HLA in healthy donors. The PCR made use of 60 Vbeta and 13 Jbeta primers. The protocol was immunoSEQ multiplex PCR, while the TCRdb copy is restricted to in-frame clones and leaves out a portion. The data contain about 98,000 clones, about 80% of them singletons. This TCR was recovered from a man in his sixties in good health and CMV-seropositive. The sample was PBMCs.

The CDR3 coding sequence is TGTGCCAGCAGTGAAAATGCCTACGAGCAGTACTTC. It encodes CASSENAYEQYF. This rearrangement joins TRBV2 to TRBJ2-5; no reliable D call. The J call could be wrong; TRBJ2-7 is a better fit for the DNA end. The germline gives CDR1 SNHLY, CDR2 FYNNEI. This CDR3 contains 12 residues.